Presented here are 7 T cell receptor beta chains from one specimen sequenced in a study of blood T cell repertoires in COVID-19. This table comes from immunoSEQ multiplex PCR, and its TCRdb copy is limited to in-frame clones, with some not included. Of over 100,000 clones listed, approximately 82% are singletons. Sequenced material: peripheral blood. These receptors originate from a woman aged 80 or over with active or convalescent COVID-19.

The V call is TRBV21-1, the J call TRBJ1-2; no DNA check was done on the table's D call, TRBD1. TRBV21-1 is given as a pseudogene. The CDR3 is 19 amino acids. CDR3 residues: CASSKEGTGGETDNYGYTF. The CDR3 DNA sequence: TGTGCCAGCAGCAAAGAAGGGACAGGGGGCGAAACAGATAACTATGGCTACACCTTC.

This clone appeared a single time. The CDR3 nucleotides read TGTGCCAGCAGCGTCCTACAGGGGGCAGGCGATTACGAGCAGTACTTC. It translates to CASSVLQGAGDYEQYF. V gene TRBV5-4 combines with J gene TRBJ2-7; 9 bases map to TRBD1. Germline CDR1 SGHNT, CDR2 YYREEE (reference sequence). The CDR3 runs to 16 residues. Trimming at V came to 4 bases and at J to 4 bases, leaving 12 bases not matched to a gene.

The CDR3 reads CASSYSRSTLVLDNEQFF. As DNA, the CDR3 is TGTGCCAGCAGTTACTCGAGGTCGACTTTGGTGTTAGACAATGAGCAGTTCTTC. This chain uses TRBV6-2 or TRBV6-3 with TRBJ2-1; no clear D gene. This CDR3 has 18 residues. Trimming removed 0 bases at V and 5 bases at J, with 20 bases between. Germline V lookup: CDR1 MNHEY, CDR2 SVGEGT.

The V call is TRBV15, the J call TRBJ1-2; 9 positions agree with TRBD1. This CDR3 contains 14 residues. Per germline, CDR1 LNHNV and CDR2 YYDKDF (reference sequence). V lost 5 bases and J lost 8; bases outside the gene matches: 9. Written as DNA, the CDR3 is TGTGCCACCAGCCCGGACAGGGGCCTCCTAGGCTACACCTTC. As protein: CATSPDRGLLGYTF.

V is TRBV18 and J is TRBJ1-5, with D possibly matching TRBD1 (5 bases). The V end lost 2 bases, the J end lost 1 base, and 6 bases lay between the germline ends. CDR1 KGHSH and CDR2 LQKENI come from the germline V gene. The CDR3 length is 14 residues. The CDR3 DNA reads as TGTGCCAGCTCACCAGGGGCAAGCAATCAGCCCCAGCATTTT. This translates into CASSPGASNQPQHF. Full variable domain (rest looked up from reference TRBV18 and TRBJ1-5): NAGVMQNPRHLVRRRGQEARLRCSPMKGHSHVYWYRQLPEEGLKFMVYLQKENIIDESGMPKERFSAEFPKEGPSILRIQQVVRGDSAAYFCASSPGASNQPQHFGDGTRLSIL.

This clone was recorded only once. CDR3 loop: CATSRDRGAGTLSGNTIYF. The CDR3 DNA is TGTGCCACCAGCAGAGATCGGGGGGCTGGAACCCTATCTGGAAACACCATATATTTT. The rearrangement joins TRBV15 to TRBJ1-3; tentatively, D is TRBD1 (6 bases). V shed 0 bases and J shed 1 base, with 19 bases lying between them. Looked up from germline, CDR1 is LNHNV and CDR2 is YYDKDF (reference sequence). The CDR3 covers 19 residues.

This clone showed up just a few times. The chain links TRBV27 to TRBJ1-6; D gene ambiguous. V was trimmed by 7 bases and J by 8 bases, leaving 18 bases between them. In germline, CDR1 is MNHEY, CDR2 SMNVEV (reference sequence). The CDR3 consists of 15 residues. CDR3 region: CASNHEGRSYSPLHF. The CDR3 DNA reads TGTGCCAGCAATCACGAGGGTCGCAGTTATTCACCCCTCCACTTT.